Sequencing of this T cell receptor (beta chain) was carried out in a study of cytomegalovirus exposure and HLA in healthy donors. Study-wide context: Approximately 81% of 300 to 450 genotyped donors fell in the Caucasian-associated ancestry cluster. Study-wide findings and caveats: Later work found most CMV-associated TCR beta chains apparently HLA-restricted. Relative to the approximately 700-donor mean, N-insertions were reportedly fewer in an Asian-associated ancestry cluster in a later analysis.

The study ran its PCR with 60 Vbeta and 13 Jbeta primers. TCRdb's table, derived via immunoSEQ multiplex PCR, lists solely in-frame clones and lacks some. Here the sample spans roughly 160,000 clones, around 80% being singletons. CDR1 and CDR2 from the germline V gene are SNHLY and FYNNEI. V was clipped by 8 bases and J by 5 bases; unmatched bases: 7. This CDR3 is 14 amino acids long. For this clone: Antigen unknown.

The J gene is TRBJ2-2, the V gene TRBV2; 8 nucleotides agree with TRBD2. This sequence was found in a male donor in good health and CMV-seronegative. The sequencing sample was made of PBMCs. The CDR3 loop is CASYRAGATGELFF. CDR3 in DNA: TGTGCCAGCTATCGAGCGGGGGCGACCGGGGAGCTGTTTTTT.